This T cell receptor beta chain came from a study of cytotoxic CD8 clonotypes in ibrutinib-treated CLL. Overall study results and limits: Sustained-remission and progressing patients were not sampled at matched times.

Extraction of approximately 2 micrograms of genomic DNA from cryopreserved PBMCs supplied material for TCR beta libraries. Produced via immunoSEQ multiplex PCR; TCRdb's table is partial and in-frame only. The sample has 150,000 to 200,000 clones; around nine tenths are singletons. This CDR3 region has 18 residues. With 0 bases removed from V and 1 base from J, the gap between germline ends came to 18 bases. Germline CDR1 MGHRA, CDR2 YSYEKL. In regard to this clone: Its antigen is unknown.

The receptor comes from a human donor with chronic lymphocytic leukemia. The specimen comprised PBMCs, sampled at disease progression, from a patient treated with ibrutinib. The chain joins TRBV4-1 to TRBJ2-5, with D possibly matching TRBD2 (6 bases). The CDR3 DNA sequence: TGCGCCAGCAGCCAAGAAGGGGTGGCGGGACGTAGCCAAGAGACCCAGTACTTC. Translating it yields CASSQEGVAGRSQETQYF.